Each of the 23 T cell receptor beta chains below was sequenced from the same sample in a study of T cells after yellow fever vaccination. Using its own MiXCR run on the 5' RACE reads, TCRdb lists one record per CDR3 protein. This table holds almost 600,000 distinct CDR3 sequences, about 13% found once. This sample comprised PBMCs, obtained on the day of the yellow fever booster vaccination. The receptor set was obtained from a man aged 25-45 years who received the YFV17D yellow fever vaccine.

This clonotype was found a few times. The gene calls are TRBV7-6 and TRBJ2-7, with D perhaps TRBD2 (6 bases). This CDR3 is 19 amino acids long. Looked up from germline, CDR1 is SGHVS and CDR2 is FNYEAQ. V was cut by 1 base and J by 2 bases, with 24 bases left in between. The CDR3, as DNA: TGTGCCAGCAGCTTAGGGCCCGTTGTGGCCCTCGGGGGAACCTACGAGCAGTACTTC. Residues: CASSLGPVVALGGTYEQYF.

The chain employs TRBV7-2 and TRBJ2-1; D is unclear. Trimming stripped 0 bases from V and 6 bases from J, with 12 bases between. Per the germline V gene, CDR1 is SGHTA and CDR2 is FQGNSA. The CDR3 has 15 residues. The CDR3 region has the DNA TGTGCCAGCAGCTTAGCGCGCGTAGGTGCCAATGAGCAGTTCTTC. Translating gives CASSLARVGANEQFF.

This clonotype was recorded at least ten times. The CDR3 DNA reads as TGTGCCAGCAGCTTTCTGCTAGCCAGGGAGCTGTTTTTT. It translates to CASSFLLARELFF. The rearrangement joins TRBV7-2 to TRBJ2-2; the D gene is possibly TRBD2 (5 bases). The V gene's germline CDR1 is SGHTA and CDR2 FQGNSA. V shed 3 bases and J shed 9 bases, with 11 bases lying between them. This CDR3 spans 13 amino acids.

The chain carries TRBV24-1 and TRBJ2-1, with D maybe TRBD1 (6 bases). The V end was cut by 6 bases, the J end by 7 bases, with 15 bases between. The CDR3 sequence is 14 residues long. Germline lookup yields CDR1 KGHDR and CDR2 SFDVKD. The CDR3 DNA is TGTGCCACCAGTACAAACAGGGCTGGGAATGAGCAGTTCTTC. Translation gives CATSTNRAGNEQFF.

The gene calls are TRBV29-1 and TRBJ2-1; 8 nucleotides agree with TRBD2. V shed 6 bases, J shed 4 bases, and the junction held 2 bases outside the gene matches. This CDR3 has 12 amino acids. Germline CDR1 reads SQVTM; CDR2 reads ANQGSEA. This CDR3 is CSVVAGYNEQFF. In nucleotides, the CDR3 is TGCAGCGTGGTAGCGGGATACAATGAGCAGTTCTTC.

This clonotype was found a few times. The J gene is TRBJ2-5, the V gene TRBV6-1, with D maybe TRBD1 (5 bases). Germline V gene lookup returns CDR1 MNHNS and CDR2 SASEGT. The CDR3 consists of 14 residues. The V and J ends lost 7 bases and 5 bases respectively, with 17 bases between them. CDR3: CASKMVQDMETQYF. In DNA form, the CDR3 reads TGTGCCAGCAAGATGGTCCAGGACATGGAGACCCAGTACTTC.

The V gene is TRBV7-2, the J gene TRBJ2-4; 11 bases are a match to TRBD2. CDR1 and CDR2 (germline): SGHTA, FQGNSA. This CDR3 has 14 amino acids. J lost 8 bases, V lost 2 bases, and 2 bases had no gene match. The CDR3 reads CASSLTSGSYIQYF. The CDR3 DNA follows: TGTGCCAGCAGCTTAACTAGCGGGAGCTACATTCAGTACTTC.

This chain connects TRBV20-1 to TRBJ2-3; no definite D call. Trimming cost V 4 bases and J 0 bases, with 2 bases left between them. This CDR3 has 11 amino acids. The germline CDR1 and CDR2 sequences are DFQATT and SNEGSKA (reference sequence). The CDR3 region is CSAMSTDTQYF. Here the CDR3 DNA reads TGCAGTGCTATGAGCACAGATACGCAGTATTTT.

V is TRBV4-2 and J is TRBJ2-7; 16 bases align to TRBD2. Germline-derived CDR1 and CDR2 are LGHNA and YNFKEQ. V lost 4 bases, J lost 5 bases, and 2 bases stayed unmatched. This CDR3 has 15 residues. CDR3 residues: CASSRGLAGGNEQYF. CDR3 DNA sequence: TGTGCCAGCAGCCGGGGACTAGCGGGAGGGAACGAGCAGTACTTC.

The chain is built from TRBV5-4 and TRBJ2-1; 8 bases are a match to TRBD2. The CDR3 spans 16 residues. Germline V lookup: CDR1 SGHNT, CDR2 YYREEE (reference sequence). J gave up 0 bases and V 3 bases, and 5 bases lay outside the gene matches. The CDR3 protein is CASSSKRENSYNEQFF. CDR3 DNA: TGTGCCAGCAGCTCGAAGCGGGAGAACTCCTACAATGAGCAGTTCTTC.

The CDR3 spells CASSQATGLAGMGGNIQYF. As DNA, the CDR3 is TGCGCCAGCAGCCAAGCGACCGGACTAGCGGGAATGGGGGGTAACATTCAGTACTTC. The chain links TRBV4-3 to TRBJ2-4; TRBD2 matches at 12 bases. Germline-derived CDR1 and CDR2 are LGHNA and YSLEER. Unmatched junction bases numbered 14, after V lost 1 base and J lost 7 bases. The CDR3 is 19 amino acids.

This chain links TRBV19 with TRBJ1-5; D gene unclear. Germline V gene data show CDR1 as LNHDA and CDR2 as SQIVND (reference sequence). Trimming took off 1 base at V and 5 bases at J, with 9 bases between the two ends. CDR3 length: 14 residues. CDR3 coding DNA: TGTGCCAGTAGTATAGGAAGCCCAGATCAGCCCCAGCATTTT. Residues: CASSIGSPDQPQHF.

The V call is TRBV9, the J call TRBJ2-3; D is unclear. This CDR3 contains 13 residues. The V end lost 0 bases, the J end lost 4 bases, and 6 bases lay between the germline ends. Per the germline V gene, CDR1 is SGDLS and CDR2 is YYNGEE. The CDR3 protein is CASSVEGSDTQYF. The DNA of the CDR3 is TGTGCCAGCAGCGTAGAGGGATCAGATACGCAGTATTTT.

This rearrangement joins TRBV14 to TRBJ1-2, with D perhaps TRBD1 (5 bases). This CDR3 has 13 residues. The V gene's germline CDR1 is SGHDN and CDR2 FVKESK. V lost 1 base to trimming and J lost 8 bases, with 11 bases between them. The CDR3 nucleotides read TGTGCCAGCAGCCAAGTGTCAGGGCCCGGCTACACCTTC. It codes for CASSQVSGPGYTF.

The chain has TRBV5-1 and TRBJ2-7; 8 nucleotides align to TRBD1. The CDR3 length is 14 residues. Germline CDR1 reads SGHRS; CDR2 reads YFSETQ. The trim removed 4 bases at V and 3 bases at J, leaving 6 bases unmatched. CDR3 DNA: TGCGCCAGCAGCAAAGGGACAGGACTCTACGAGCAGTACTTC. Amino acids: CASSKGTGLYEQYF.

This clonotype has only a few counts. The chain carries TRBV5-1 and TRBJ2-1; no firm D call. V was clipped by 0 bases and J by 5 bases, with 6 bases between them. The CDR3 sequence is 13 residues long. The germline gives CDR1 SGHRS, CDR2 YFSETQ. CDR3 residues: CASSLVPDNEQFF. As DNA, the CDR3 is TGCGCCAGCAGCTTGGTGCCCGACAATGAGCAGTTCTTC. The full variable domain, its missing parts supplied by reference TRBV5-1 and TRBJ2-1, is KAGVTQTPRYLIKTRGQQVTLSCSPISGHRSVSWYQQTPGQGLQFLFEYFSETQRNKGNFPGRFSGRQFSNSRSEMNVSTLELGDSALYLCASSLVPDNEQFFGPGTRLTVL.

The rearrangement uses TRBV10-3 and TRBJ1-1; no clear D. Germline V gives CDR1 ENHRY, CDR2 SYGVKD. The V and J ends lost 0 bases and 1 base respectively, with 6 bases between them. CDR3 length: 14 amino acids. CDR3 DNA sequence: TGTGCCATCAGTGAGTCCATGGGGAACACTGAAGCTTTCTTT. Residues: CAISESMGNTEAFF.

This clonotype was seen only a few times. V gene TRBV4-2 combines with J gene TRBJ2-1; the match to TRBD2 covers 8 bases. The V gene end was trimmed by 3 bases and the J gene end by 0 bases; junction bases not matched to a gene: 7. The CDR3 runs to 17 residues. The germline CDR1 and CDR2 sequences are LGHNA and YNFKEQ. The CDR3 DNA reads TGTGCCAGCAGCCAGGATAGCGGGGCAAGCTCCTACAATGAGCAGTTCTTC. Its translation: CASSQDSGASSYNEQFF.

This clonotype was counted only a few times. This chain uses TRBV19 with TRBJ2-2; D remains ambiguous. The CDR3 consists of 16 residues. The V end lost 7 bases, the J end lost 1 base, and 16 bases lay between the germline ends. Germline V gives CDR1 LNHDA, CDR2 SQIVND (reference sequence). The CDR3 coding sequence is TGTGCCAGTACCTCTTCCCTTCGTGTGAACACCGGGGAGCTGTTTTTT. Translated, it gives CASTSSLRVNTGELFF. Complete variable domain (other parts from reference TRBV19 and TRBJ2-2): DGGITQSPKYLFRKEGQNVTLSCEQNLNHDAMYWYRQDPGQGLRLIYYSQIVNDFQKGDIAEGYSVSREKKESFPLTVTSAQKNPTAFYLCASTSSLRVNTGELFFGEGSRLTVL.

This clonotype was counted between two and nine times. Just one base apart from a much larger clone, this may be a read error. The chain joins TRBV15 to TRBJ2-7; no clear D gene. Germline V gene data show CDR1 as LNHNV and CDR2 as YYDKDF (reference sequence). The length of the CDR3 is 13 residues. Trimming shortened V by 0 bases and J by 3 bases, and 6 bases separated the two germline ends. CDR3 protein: CATSRDAVYEQYF. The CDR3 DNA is TGTGCCACCAGCAGAGATGCGGTCTACGAGCAGTACTTC.

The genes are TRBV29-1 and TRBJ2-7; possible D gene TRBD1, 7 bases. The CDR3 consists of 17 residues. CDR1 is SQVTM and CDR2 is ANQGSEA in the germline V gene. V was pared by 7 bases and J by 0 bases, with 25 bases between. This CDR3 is CSANAGQSFLSSYEQYF. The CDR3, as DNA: TGCAGCGCCAACGCGGGACAGAGCTTTCTAAGCTCCTACGAGCAGTACTTC.

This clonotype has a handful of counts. The CDR3 loop reads CSARDRSYEQYF. DNA for the CDR3: TGCAGTGCTAGGGACCGCTCCTACGAGCAGTACTTC. The chain carries TRBV20-1 and TRBJ2-7, with D unresolved. The CDR3 is 12 amino acids. CDR1 is DFQATT and CDR2 is SNEGSKA in the germline V gene (reference sequence). The ends were cut back, 3 bases at V and 0 bases at J, with 6 bases in the middle.

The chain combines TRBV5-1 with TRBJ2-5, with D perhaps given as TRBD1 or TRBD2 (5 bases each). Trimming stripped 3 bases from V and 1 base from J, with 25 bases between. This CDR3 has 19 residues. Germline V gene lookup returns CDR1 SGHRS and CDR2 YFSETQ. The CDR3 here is CASSSNWDVPTRIQETQYF. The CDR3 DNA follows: TGCGCCAGCAGCTCTAACTGGGACGTCCCGACACGGATCCAAGAGACCCAGTACTTC.